This T cell receptor beta chain was captured by sequencing in a study of CD4+ T cells in melanoma. TCRdb's table, derived via immunoSEQ multiplex PCR, lists solely in-frame clones and lacks some. The sample holds 120,000 to 150,000 clones; 92% are singletons and the top ten take less than 2%. Study-wide points: CD8+ T cell, macrophage and B cell function reportedly correlated with neoantigen-specific CD4+ T cells. Reportedly, melanoma neoantigen-specific CD4+ T cells showed varied differentiation states.

The CDR3 has 14 amino acids. Per the germline V gene, CDR1 is SGHRS and CDR2 is YFSETQ. V was trimmed by 0 bases and J by 6 bases, leaving 12 bases between them. This clone was observed a few times. No antigen is known for it. The sequence derives from a human donor with melanoma. The chain joins TRBV5-1 to TRBJ1-1; no reliable D call. CDR3 coding DNA: TGCGCCAGCAGCTTGGACGGGAATAGCGCTGAAGCTTTCTTT. As protein: CASSLDGNSAEAFF.